The 12 T cell receptor beta chains given below trace back to one sample, sequenced in a study of T cells after yellow fever vaccination. One entry per CDR3 protein, called by TCRdb with MiXCR from the 5' RACE reads. In the table there are about 130,000 distinct CDR3 sequences, under 8% of which are singletons. Sequencing used CD4+ T cells sorted from PBMCs, obtained 9 to 11 days after the first yellow fever vaccination. All receptors come from a man younger than 35 who received the YFV17D yellow fever vaccine.

The chain couples TRBV28 to TRBJ2-5; 10 bases align to TRBD2. The CDR3 consists of 15 residues. J lost 4 bases, V lost 8 bases, and 10 bases had no gene match. CDR1 is MDHEN and CDR2 is SYDVKM in the germline V gene. CDR3 in DNA: TGTGCCAGCCGGTCCTCCGAGCGGGGGGGAGAGACCCAGTACTTC. Encoded protein: CASRSSERGGETQYF.

This clonotype was seen at least ten times. The chain uses TRBV7-8 and TRBJ1-1; D unclear. CDR3 length: 15 residues. V was pared by 2 bases and J by 5 bases, with 15 bases between. The germline V gene encodes CDR1 SGHVS and CDR2 FQNEAQ. This chain's CDR3 is CASSLNTPGHTEAFF. In DNA, the CDR3 is TGTGCCAGCAGCTTAAATACCCCGGGCCATACTGAAGCTTTCTTT.

This clonotype was seen at least ten times. This chain joins TRBV4-1 and TRBJ1-5; D is uncertain. Germline V gene sequence: CDR1 MGHRA, CDR2 YSYEKL. This CDR3 is 14 amino acids long. The V end was cut by 0 bases, the J end by 4 bases, with 7 bases between. The CDR3 protein is CASSQDLGNQPQHF. Here the CDR3 DNA reads TGCGCCAGCAGCCAAGATTTGGGTAATCAGCCCCAGCATTTT.

This clonotype was detected ten times or more. The chain uses TRBV6-6 and TRBJ2-1; TRBD2 is a possible D gene (5 bases). Germline lookup yields CDR1 MNHNY and CDR2 SVGAGI (reference sequence). V gave up 6 bases and J gave up 2 bases, with 8 bases separating them. This CDR3 comprises 13 residues. CDR3 in DNA: TGTGCCAGCAGAAGCGGAGCCTACAATGAGCAGTTCTTC. Its translation: CASRSGAYNEQFF.

Many counts were recorded for this clonotype. The genes are TRBV7-9 and TRBJ2-3, with D possibly TRBD2 on 7 matching bases. This CDR3 has 14 residues. Germline lookup yields CDR1 SEHNR and CDR2 FQNEAQ (reference sequence). V was trimmed by 3 bases and J by 6 bases, leaving 13 bases between them. The CDR3 DNA follows: TGTGCCAGCAGCTTGCCGGAGGGGGGGGATACGCAGTATTTT. It translates to CASSLPEGGDTQYF.

The chain carries TRBV7-9 and TRBJ1-2; the D gene is possibly TRBD1 (5 bases). This CDR3 comprises 16 residues. V lost 5 bases and J 4 bases, leaving 20 bases between the germline ends. Per the germline V gene, CDR1 is SEHNR and CDR2 is FQNEAQ (reference sequence). This CDR3 is CASSRGGGGFTYGYTF. In DNA form, the CDR3 reads TGTGCCAGCAGCCGCGGAGGTGGGGGTTTCACCTATGGCTACACCTTC. Based on the CDR3 plus reference TRBV7-9 and TRBJ1-2, the full variable domain is DTGVSQNPRHKITKRGQNVTFRCDPISEHNRLYWYRQTLGQGPEFLTYFQNEAQLEKSRLLSDRFSAERPKGSFSTLEIQRTEQGDSAMYLCASSRGGGGFTYGYTFGSGTRLTVV.

This clonotype was detected many times. The chain uses TRBV5-1 and TRBJ2-1; the match to TRBD1 covers 8 bases. V trimming: 2 bases; J trimming: 8 bases; junction bases outside the gene matches: 6. Germline CDR1 reads SGHRS; CDR2 reads YFSETQ. CDR3 length equals 14 residues. The CDR3 DNA follows: TGCGCCAGCAGCTTAGGGCAGGGGGCAGATGAGCAGTTCTTC. Translated: CASSLGQGADEQFF.

This clonotype has a count of ten or more. This chain links TRBV7-2 with TRBJ2-7; 7 nucleotides agree with TRBD1. V shed 0 bases, J shed 4 bases, and the junction held 6 bases outside the gene matches. Germline V CDR1 and CDR2: SGHTA, FQGNSA. This CDR3 comprises 15 residues. The CDR3 DNA is TGTGCCAGCAGCTTAGCGCAGGGGACAGAGTACGAGCAGTACGTC. It specifies CASSLAQGTEYEQYV.

This clonotype was observed many times. This chain uses TRBV20-1 with TRBJ2-7; a possible D gene is TRBD1 (5 bases). V was cut by 6 bases and J by 0 bases, with 12 bases left in between. The germline CDR1 and CDR2 sequences are DFQATT and SNEGSKA (reference sequence). This CDR3 is built from 13 residues. The CDR3 protein is CSARQGRSYEQYV. CDR3 sequence (DNA): TGCAGTGCCCGGCAGGGTCGCTCCTACGAGCAGTACGTC.

There are a few counts of this clonotype. The V gene is TRBV7-2, the J gene TRBJ2-1, with 9 positions matching TRBD2. The CDR3 runs to 17 residues. Trimming at V came to 3 bases and at J to 0 bases, leaving 6 bases not matched to a gene. In germline, CDR1 is SGHTA, CDR2 FQGNSA. CDR3 DNA sequence: TGTGCCAGCAGCTTGGCGCTAGCGGGGAGCTCCTACAATGAGCAGTTCTTC. Translated: CASSLALAGSSYNEQFF.

Many counts were recorded for this clonotype. CDR3 coding DNA: TGCGCCAGCAGCTTGGCCACCCGCGAGACCCAGTACTTC. It yields the protein CASSLATRETQYF. The chain carries TRBV5-1 and TRBJ2-5, with D unclear. The CDR3 has 13 residues. V dropped 0 bases and J dropped 5 bases, with 8 bases sitting between them. Germline-derived CDR1 and CDR2 are SGHRS and YFSETQ.

The V and J genes are TRBV10-3 and TRBJ1-3; 7 bases align to TRBD1. CDR1 is ENHRY, CDR2 SYGVKD, per germline. The CDR3 extends over 14 amino acids. V trimming: 6 bases; J trimming: 0 bases; junction bases outside the gene matches: 2. The CDR3 protein is CAIRGDSSGNTIYF. In DNA, the CDR3 is TGTGCCATCAGGGGGGACAGCTCTGGAAACACCATATATTTT.